This T cell receptor (beta chain) is drawn from a study of CD8 T cells in ankylosing spondylitis. TCRdb processed the 5' RACE reads anew with MiXCR; each CDR3 protein has one entry. Altogether about 250,000 distinct CDR3 sequences are present, roughly 32% being singletons, with the ten largest covering about 4.2%. The sequence derives from a male donor with ankylosing spondylitis or in good health (not recorded which). Sequencing used blood, either unsorted or a sorted T cell fraction (not recorded which).

This CDR3 is CASRGPNQPQHF. Written as DNA, the CDR3 is TGTGCCAGTAGGGGGCCCAATCAGCCCCAGCATTTT. The genes are TRBV27 and TRBJ1-5, with TRBD1 matching over 7 bases. The germline V gene encodes CDR1 MNHEY and CDR2 SMNVEV (reference sequence). The V segment lost 9 bases and the J segment 3 bases; nucleotides outside the gene matches: 2. The CDR3 is 12 amino acids.